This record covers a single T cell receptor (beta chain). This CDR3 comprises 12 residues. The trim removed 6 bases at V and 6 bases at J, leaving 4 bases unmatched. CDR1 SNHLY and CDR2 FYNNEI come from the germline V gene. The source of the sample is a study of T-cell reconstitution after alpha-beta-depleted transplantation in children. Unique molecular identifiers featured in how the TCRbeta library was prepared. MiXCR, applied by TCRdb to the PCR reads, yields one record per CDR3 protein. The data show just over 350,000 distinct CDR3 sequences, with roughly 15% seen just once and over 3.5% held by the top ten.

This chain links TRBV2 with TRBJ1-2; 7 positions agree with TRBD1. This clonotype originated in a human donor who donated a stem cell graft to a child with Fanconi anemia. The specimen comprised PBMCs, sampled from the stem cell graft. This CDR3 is CASRGGSHGYTF. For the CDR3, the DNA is TGTGCCAGCAGAGGGGGCAGTCATGGCTACACCTTC.